These 21 T cell receptor beta chains came from one sample sequenced in a study of T cell responses to AZD1222 COVID-19 vaccine. Repertoires were generated with immunoSEQ multiplex PCR, while TCRdb's copy carries only in-frame clones and drops some. The repertoire has 150,000 to 200,000 clones, about 90% of them found once; the top ten carry around a tenth. Specimen: peripheral blood, collected 28 days after the second AZD1222 dose. These receptors all come from an adult who received the AZD1222 COVID-19 vaccine.

This chain joins TRBV4-1 and TRBJ2-2, with D uncertain. This CDR3 contains 17 residues. Trimming took off 1 base at V and 1 base at J, with 13 bases between the two ends. Germline CDR1 is MGHRA and CDR2 is YSYEKL. In DNA form, the CDR3 reads TGCGCCAGCAGCCAAGGGCTTGTGTTCCGGAACACCGGGGAGCTGTTTTTT. As protein: CASSQGLVFRNTGELFF.

The rearrangement joins TRBV5-6 to TRBJ1-5; maybe TRBD1 (6 bases). This CDR3 comprises 17 residues. CDR1 is SGHDT, CDR2 YYEEEE, per germline. V was clipped by 1 base and J by 2 bases, with 16 bases between them. CDR3 nucleotide sequence: TGTGCCAGCAGCTTGAGGTGGCCGGCAGGGGGCAATCAGCCCCAGCATTTT. This codes for CASSLRWPAGGNQPQHF.

This chain links TRBV7-8 with TRBJ1-2; 9 positions match TRBD1. The ends lost 0 bases at V and 5 bases at J; junction bases unmatched: 4. The germline CDR1 and CDR2 sequences are SGHVS and FQNEAQ. CDR3 length: 15 residues. CDR3: CASSLAGTGLYGYTF. The CDR3 region has the DNA TGTGCCAGCAGCTTAGCCGGGACAGGGTTGTATGGCTACACCTTC. Drawing the rest from reference TRBV7-8 and TRBJ1-2, the complete variable domain is GAGVSQSPRYKVAKRGQDVALRCDPISGHVSLFWYQQALGQGPEFLTYFQNEAQLDKSGLPSDRFFAERPEGSVSTLKIQRTQQEDSAVYLCASSLAGTGLYGYTFGSGTRLTVV.

In this sample, this clone turned up a few times. The chain is built from TRBV28 and TRBJ1-5, with a tentative D call TRBD1 (6 bases). The CDR3 has 12 amino acids. Germline V gene lookup returns CDR1 MDHEN and CDR2 SYDVKM. The V end was cut by 6 bases, the J end by 10 bases, with 13 bases between. The CDR3 sequence is CASRTPGVPQHF. DNA for the CDR3: TGTGCCAGCAGAACCCCAGGGGTTCCCCAGCATTTT. Combining the CDR3 with reference TRBV28 and TRBJ1-5 gives the whole variable domain DVKVTQSSRYLVKRTGEKVFLECVQDMDHENMFWYRQDPGLGLRLIYFSYDVKMKEKGDIPEGYSVSREKKERFSLILESASTNQTSMYLCASRTPGVPQHFGDGTRLSIL.

V is TRBV30 and J is TRBJ2-3; 10 nucleotides match TRBD2. Looked up from germline, CDR1 is GTSNPN and CDR2 is SVGIG (reference sequence). The CDR3 runs 16 residues. The V segment lost 2 bases and the J segment 2 bases; nucleotides outside the gene matches: 7. CDR3 protein: CAWSSPSGGLTDTQYF. The DNA of the CDR3 is TGTGCCTGGAGTTCCCCTAGCGGGGGCCTCACAGATACGCAGTATTTT.

This clone was recorded a few times. V is TRBV19 and J is TRBJ2-3; 11 positions match TRBD2. Germline CDR1 is LNHDA and CDR2 is SQIVND (reference sequence). The V and J ends lost 3 bases and 7 bases, in that order; junction bases with no gene match: 9. CDR3 length: 16 amino acids. CDR3 nucleotide sequence: TGTGCCAGTAGTATCGTCGCTAGCGGGGGGCGAAATACGCAGTATTTT. Translating gives CASSIVASGGRNTQYF. Full variable domain (remainder filled in from reference TRBV19 and TRBJ2-3): DGGITQSPKYLFRKEGQNVTLSCEQNLNHDAMYWYRQDPGQGLRLIYYSQIVNDFQKGDIAEGYSVSREKKESFPLTVTSAQKNPTAFYLCASSIVASGGRNTQYFGPGTRLTVL.

The J gene is TRBJ1-4, the V gene TRBV19; no clear D. CDR3 length equals 14 residues. V was pared by 5 bases and J by 8 bases, with 15 bases between. CDR1 LNHDA and CDR2 SQIVND come from the germline V gene (reference sequence). The CDR3 nucleotides read TGTGCCAGTAGTTTGACCGTCGCGGGGGAAAAACTGTTTTTT. The encoded protein is CASSLTVAGEKLFF.

The chain carries TRBV28 and TRBJ2-7; D remains unclear. The CDR3 has 14 amino acids. The V gene lost 2 bases and the J gene lost 6 bases, with 14 bases spanning the gap. The germline V gene has CDR1 MDHEN and CDR2 SYDVKM. CDR3 bases: TGTGCCAGCAGTTTACTCCTCCGGAGTAGCGAGCAGTACTTC. As protein: CASSLLLRSSEQYF.

J is TRBJ2-7 and V is TRBV19; 8 bases match TRBD2. With 4 bases clipped from V and 6 bases from J, the junction kept 5 bases outside the gene matches. CDR1 and CDR2 (germline): LNHDA, SQIVND (reference sequence). The CDR3 length is 13 residues. CDR3 DNA sequence: TGTGCCAGTAGTACGGGACTAGAGGGCGAGCAGTACTTC. This translates into CASSTGLEGEQYF.

The chain couples TRBV30 to TRBJ2-3; D ambiguous. CDR1 is GTSNPN, CDR2 SVGIG, per germline (reference sequence). The CDR3 runs 12 residues. V was shortened by 5 bases and J by 1 base, with 7 bases between the two germline ends. The CDR3 sequence: CAWGLGTDTQYF. The CDR3 DNA reads TGTGCCTGGGGTTTGGGCACAGATACGCAGTATTTT.

V is TRBV11-2 and J is TRBJ2-1; 8 nucleotides agree with TRBD2. J lost 10 bases, V lost 5 bases, and 10 bases had no gene match. Germline loops: CDR1 SGHAT, CDR2 FQNNGV. The CDR3 contains 14 residues. The CDR3 is CASSPAGGAAEQFF. The CDR3 DNA follows: TGTGCCAGCAGCCCCGCCGGGGGGGCAGCGGAGCAGTTCTTC.

This clone has a single count. The chain links TRBV2 to TRBJ2-1, with 8 bases aligning to TRBD1. V was clipped by 4 bases and J by 6 bases; unmatched bases: 8. This CDR3 region has 15 residues. Germline V gene sequence: CDR1 SNHLY, CDR2 FYNNEI. Here the CDR3 DNA reads TGTGCCAGCAGTGGGGGGCAGGGGGCGTCCAATGAGCAGTTCTTC. Amino acids: CASSGGQGASNEQFF.

V gene TRBV3-1 (or the pseudogene TRBV3-2) combines with J gene TRBJ1-1; TRBD1 matches at 7 bases. The CDR3 consists of 14 residues. CDR1 is LGHDT, CDR2 YNNKEL, per germline (reference sequence). V trimming: 2 bases; J trimming: 4 bases; junction bases outside the gene matches: 4. The CDR3 region is CASSQLQGSTEAFF. In DNA form, the CDR3 reads TGTGCCAGCAGCCAACTACAGGGGAGCACTGAAGCTTTCTTT.

The genes are TRBV11-3 and TRBJ1-5, with a tentative D call TRBD1 (5 bases). The CDR3 is 14 residues long. From germline, CDR1 is SGHNT and CDR2 YENEEA. The V end was cut by 3 bases, the J end by 5 bases, with 11 bases between. The CDR3 protein is CASSFSTVHQPQHF. CDR3 bases: TGTGCCAGCAGCTTCTCGACAGTGCATCAGCCCCAGCATTTT. Full variable domain (outside the CDR3, taken from reference TRBV11-3 and TRBJ1-5): EAGVVQSPRYKIIEKKQPVAFWCNPISGHNTLYWYLQNLGQGPELLIRYENEEAVDDSQLPKDRFSAERLKGVDSTLKIQPAELGDSAVYLCASSFSTVHQPQHFGDGTRLSIL.

V and J are TRBV5-1 and TRBJ2-3, with 8 bases that match TRBD2. After removal of 0 bases from V and 0 bases from J, the junction contained 6 bases not matched to a gene. The CDR3 totals 17 residues. Germline values: CDR1 SGHRS, CDR2 YFSETQ. CDR3 sequence: CASSLAASGPSTDTQYF. Here the CDR3 DNA reads TGCGCCAGCAGCTTGGCGGCTAGCGGGCCTAGCACAGATACGCAGTATTTT.

The CDR3 is CASSSVSSYEQYF. The DNA for the CDR3 is TGTGCCAGCAGCTCGGTGAGCTCCTACGAGCAGTACTTC. J is TRBJ2-7 and V is TRBV5-4; D gene unclear. V lost 3 bases and J lost 0, with 7 bases in between. The CDR3 is 13 amino acids. Germline V lookup: CDR1 SGHNT, CDR2 YYREEE (reference sequence).

The chain links TRBV10-1 to TRBJ1-1; possible D gene TRBD1, 5 bases. Between the trimmed V and J ends, which lost 7 bases and 1 base, there was a span of 13 bases. Germline V gene data show CDR1 as WNHNN and CDR2 as SYGVQD (reference sequence). The CDR3 sequence is 14 residues long. This CDR3 reads CASKTPGGNTEAFF. CDR3 sequence (DNA): TGCGCCAGCAAAACTCCCGGGGGGAACACTGAAGCTTTCTTT.

This chain connects TRBV3-1 (or the pseudogene TRBV3-2) to TRBJ1-5; 7 bases are shared with TRBD1. The CDR3 covers 14 residues. The germline CDR1 and CDR2 sequences are LGHDT and YNNKEL (reference sequence). Germline trimming cut 5 bases from V and 7 bases from J; bases unmatched to any gene: 8. CDR3 protein: CASSSDRARQPQHF. As DNA, the CDR3 is TGTGCCAGCAGCAGCGACAGGGCTAGGCAGCCCCAGCATTTT.

The chain combines TRBV27 with TRBJ2-7; D might be TRBD2 (7 bases). The ends were cut back, 10 bases at V and 2 bases at J, with 21 bases in the middle. The CDR3 loop spans 15 amino acids. CDR1 and CDR2 (germline): MNHEY, SMNVEV (reference sequence). CDR3 DNA: TGTGCCACCCGACCCCGGGGGGCCAACCCCTACGAGCAGTACTTC. This codes for CATRPRGANPYEQYF.

To note about this clone: This specimen includes other DNA sequences encoding the same CDR3. The V call is TRBV5-1, the J call TRBJ1-1; possible D gene TRBD1, 5 bases. Trimming shortened V by 2 bases and J by 3 bases, and 8 bases separated the two germline ends. This CDR3 region has 13 residues. Germline V CDR1 and CDR2: SGHRS, YFSETQ. CDR3 loop: CASSLGGDTEAFF. The CDR3 DNA reads as TGCGCCAGCAGCTTAGGAGGGGACACTGAAGCTTTCTTT.

The rearrangement uses TRBV5-1 and TRBJ1-6, with 9 bases matching TRBD1. The CDR3 is made up of 14 amino acids. CDR1 is SGHRS and CDR2 is YFSETQ in the germline V gene. The trim removed 8 bases at V and 8 bases at J, leaving 8 bases unmatched. The CDR3 loop is CASRDREDHSPLHF. The CDR3 DNA reads TGCGCCAGTAGGGACAGGGAGGATCATTCACCCCTCCACTTT.